This TCR beta chain is drawn from a study of T-cell memory formation after mild COVID-19. Overall study findings and caveats: Day 15 to 85 contracting clones showed balanced CD4/CD8; day 15 to 37 expanders favored CD4+. A subset of responding clones appeared in pre-infection memory, suggesting cross-reactive memory joined.

The CDR3 is 16 amino acids. V gave up 3 bases and J gave up 1 base, with 18 bases separating them. CDR1 and CDR2 (germline): DFQATT, SNEGSKA (reference sequence). Ten or more counts support this clonotype. Its antigen is as yet unknown. TCRdb re-called the 5' RACE reads with MiXCR, one entry per CDR3 protein. The sample carries some 320,000 distinct CDR3 sequences, over 11% recorded once. The chain employs TRBV20-1 and TRBJ2-5; possible D gene TRBD2, 5 bases. The sequence was collected from a man in his late teens or twenties who had mild COVID-19 (a few samples of this study predate the infection). Cell type and time point are not known. Input material: PBMCs or a T cell subset sorted from them (not recorded which). The CDR3 DNA reads TGCAGTGCTAGTCTACCCTTGGCGGGCCGCCAAGAGACCCAGTACTTC. It translates to CSASLPLAGRQETQYF.